The following is a TCR beta chain sequence with its context. Its target antigen remains unknown. Nothing much larger sits one base from this clone, and base qualities are not available. This specimen belongs to a study of T cell responses to AZD1222 COVID-19 vaccine (dated by TCRdb to 2020 to 2022). For the wider study: TCR sequencing covered fewer than 250 trial participants: 200 to 210 given two doses of AZD1222 and approximately 25 given two doses of MenACWY control vaccine. Trial participants were enrolled into age subgroups of 18-55, 56-69 and 70-plus years, which contained 148, 28 and 57 TCR-sequenced participants, respectively.

There are 17 amino acids in the CDR3, from cysteine to phenylalanine inclusive. Just the 51-base CDR3 DNA is kept, in frame starting at base 1. From a lookup of the germline V gene (reference sequence), CDR1 and CDR2 are LGHDT and YNNKEL. V lost 3 bases and J lost 2 bases, and the count of bases not matched to a germline gene is 4. The CDR3 regions of human TCRbeta chains were analyzed by immunosequencing. Processing in the source paper ran as follows. TCRs in the repertoires were compared against a reference library of SARS-CoV-2-specific TCRs that had been generated with the MIRA antigen-specificity platform. Breadth was defined as the fraction of unique TCRs that were SARS-CoV-2-associated. Depth was defined as the fraction of total T cells that were SARS-CoV-2-associated. Using the MIRA data, each spike-specific TCR was mapped to the spike region that the TCR reacts to and placed in a CD4 or CD8 class. Log10-transformed breadth and depth values were compared by one-way ANOVA with Sidak's multiple comparisons tests. TCRdb obtained this table from immuneACCESS and retained in-frame rearrangements with V and J assigned. These tables miss some clones; where compared with another copy, unresolved V genes account for less than half of the shortfall, and the remainder is unexplained. Clone size and V and J calls were adopted from that table, with D and trimming inferred from the DNA. This sample has 180,000 or so clones in its table, and about nine tenths of those were observed once. The ten biggest clones cover roughly 2% of the sample.

What the authors observed across the whole study: Conclusions about previously exposed vaccinees are limited, since just 6 or 7 AZD1222 recipients were seropositive for SARS-CoV-2 at baseline. Vaccine-associated CD4 TCRs spanned the whole spike protein, with dominant responses in regions 160-218 and 743-854. Nearly half of unique spike-specific TCRs reportedly recognized epitopes outside regions mutated in the B.1.351 and B.1.1.7 variants. In the small 56-69-year group, the increase in depth fell short of significance, most likely because of low power. Participants were mostly white British and included more females than males, and it was suggested by the authors that clonal diversity may have been underestimated. Spike-specific TCR breadth and depth rose significantly after two AZD1222 doses compared with day 0 and with MenACWY recipients. Because no day 14 peak-response samples were available, the repertoires could be characterized only after the peak T cell response.

The time point label on this specimen signifies: about 28 days (+/-7) after the second vaccine dose. AZD1222 recipients given second doses at about 4 weeks or at about 12 weeks were pooled, since spike-specific TCR depth and breadth were not found to differ between the two schedules. Vaccinee samples were obtained from the UK trials COV001 and COV002, which included a single-blind randomized controlled phase 2/3 trial of AZD1222 (ChAdOx1 nCoV-19) in healthy adults. For TCRbeta chain sequencing, PBMC samples were collected from trial participants at day 0 and at day 28 after the second dose. The chain uses TRBV3-1 (or the pseudogene TRBV3-2) and TRBJ2-7, with 16 bases aligning to TRBD2. The material was peripheral blood, obtained 28 days after the second AZD1222 dose. The origin of this receptor is an adult who received the AZD1222 COVID-19 vaccine. The DNA reads TGTGCCAGCAGCCAGGGACTAGCGGGAGGGGGGCCCTACGAGCAGTACTTC. It translates as CASSQGLAGGGPYEQYF.